The 26 T cell receptor beta chains below come from one sample, sequenced in a study of regulatory T cells in long-lasting Graves disease. The time point was: newly diagnosed GD, antithyroid drugs for less than 3 months. The TCR library used RNA extracted from PBMCs. iRepertoire HTBI primers and Arm-PCR of CDR3 regions built TCR beta libraries. Using its own MiXCR run on the multiplex PCR reads, TCRdb lists one record per CDR3 protein. The table records about 470,000 distinct CDR3 sequences, around 15% of them present only once. These same data were also listed under a study on T cells in Graves' hyperthyroidism and ophthalmopathy.

This sample comprised peripheral blood mononuclear cells (PBMCs), obtained at new diagnosis, from a patient treated with antithyroid drugs. Receptor source: a man aged 40-55 years with Graves disease.

This clonotype was detected only a few times. This chain uses TRBV20-1 with TRBJ2-5; 11 nucleotides line up with TRBD2. Trimming cost V 6 bases and J 2 bases; bases outside gene matches: 5. The CDR3 runs 14 residues. Germline CDR1 is DFQATT and CDR2 is SNEGSKA (reference sequence). The CDR3 region has the DNA TGCAGTGCGGGACTAGCGGAGGGACAAGAGACCCAGTACTTC. Translating gives CSAGLAEGQETQYF.

This clonotype was recorded at least ten times. The chain carries TRBV30 and TRBJ1-1; TRBD1 matches at 8 bases. J lost 6 bases, V lost 3 bases, and 9 bases had no gene match. The CDR3 totals 14 residues. CDR1 and CDR2 from the germline V gene are GTSNPN and SVGIG (reference sequence). CDR3 nucleotides: TGTGCCTGGAGACGTCCGACAGGGGTTCCTGAAGCTTTCTTT. Its translation is CAWRRPTGVPEAFF.

There are many counts of this clonotype. V and J are TRBV27 and TRBJ2-3; D possibly corresponds to TRBD1 (7 bases). Trimming removed 3 bases at V and 5 bases at J, with 15 bases between. Germline CDR1 is MNHEY and CDR2 is SMNVEV (reference sequence). The CDR3 covers 15 residues. In nucleotides, the CDR3 is TGTGCCAGCAGTTTGGAGGGGGCAAACGGAGATACGCAGTATTTT. This sequence encodes CASSLEGANGDTQYF.

This clonotype was seen repeatedly, ten times or more. The rearrangement links TRBV30 to TRBJ1-1, with D tentatively TRBD1 (6 bases). The CDR3 runs to 13 residues. CDR1 and CDR2 from the germline V gene are GTSNPN and SVGIG (reference sequence). V was shortened by 4 bases and J by 5 bases, with 14 bases between the two germline ends. The DNA of the CDR3 is TGTGCCTGGACCACGGGGGCCGAAACTGAAGCTTTCTTT. It is translated as CAWTTGAETEAFF.

The chain is built from TRBV5-5 and TRBJ2-1, with D maybe TRBD1 (5 bases). The last part of the DNA fits TRBJ2-5 better; the J call may be wrong. Per the germline V gene, CDR1 is SGHKS and CDR2 is YYEKEE (reference sequence). The CDR3 covers 16 residues. The CDR3 region has the DNA TGTGCCAGCAGCGGCGGATGGGGCCGGGACCAAGAGACCCAGTACTTC. The encoded protein is CASSGGWGRDQETQYF.

Only a few counts were recorded for this clonotype. At one boundary the junction diverges from the germline segment, which might be a read error. The V and J genes are TRBV29-1 and TRBJ2-5; maybe TRBD1 (6 bases). The CDR3 extends over 14 amino acids. The germline V gene encodes CDR1 SQVTM and CDR2 ANQGSEA. The CDR3 nucleotides are TGCAGCGGAGCTACAGGGAGTGGAGCAGAGACCCAGTGCTTC. Amino acids: CSGATGSGAETQCF.

This clonotype appeared many times. The chain links TRBV11-1 to TRBJ2-3; D gene unclear. V was cut by 6 bases and J by 3 bases, with 16 bases left in between. The CDR3 runs to 15 residues. CDR1 is SGHAT and CDR2 is FQDESV in the germline V gene (reference sequence). The CDR3 nucleotides read TGTGCCAGCAGTTTGGGCGGCACCGAAACAGATACGCAGTATTTT. This gives the protein CASSLGGTETDTQYF.

This clonotype appeared a few times. The rearrangement links TRBV20-1 to TRBJ2-7; 7 bases are a match to TRBD2. The CDR3 covers 13 residues. V lost 5 bases and J lost 1; bases outside the gene matches: 5. CDR1 and CDR2 (germline): DFQATT, SNEGSKA (reference sequence). The CDR3 loop is CSAGPGRSYEQYF. CDR3 nucleotides: TGCAGTGCTGGCCCCGGGAGGTCCTACGAGCAGTACTTC.

The table lists this clonotype with a few counts. The CDR3, as DNA: TGTGCCGTCTCTTCGGGGGGGGGCTCCTACGAGCAGTACTTC. Amino acid sequence: CAVSSGGGSYEQYF. The V call is TRBV10-3, the J call TRBJ2-7; the match to TRBD2 covers 8 bases. Germline V lookup: CDR1 ENHRY, CDR2 SYGVKD. The length of the CDR3 is 14 residues. V lost 11 bases, J lost 0 bases, and 9 bases stayed unmatched.

This clonotype has more than one count but fewer than ten. The V gene is TRBV11-1, the J gene TRBJ2-7; D tentatively fits TRBD1 or TRBD2 (5 bases each). Looked up from germline, CDR1 is SGHAT and CDR2 is FQDESV (reference sequence). The CDR3 has 17 residues. The V gene lost 2 bases and the J gene lost 3 bases, with 20 bases spanning the gap. The DNA of the CDR3 is TGTGCCAGCAGCTTAAGTGGTATCCGGGACGGAAACTACGAGCAGTACTTC. Protein product: CASSLSGIRDGNYEQYF.

This clonotype has at least ten counts. The chain has TRBV28 and TRBJ2-1; 11 bases fit TRBD1. V lost 6 bases, J lost 4 bases, and 11 bases stayed unmatched. Germline lookup yields CDR1 MDHEN and CDR2 SYDVKM. This CDR3 comprises 17 residues. The CDR3 loop reads CASRSKMDRGRYNEQFF. CDR3 DNA sequence: TGTGCCAGCAGGTCTAAGATGGACAGGGGGCGGTACAATGAGCAGTTCTTC.

This clonotype occurred a few times. The junction departs from germline at one end; a sequencing error may be responsible. The rearrangement uses TRBV18 and TRBJ1-5; 8 bases are shared with TRBD1. The CDR3 runs 14 residues. Germline V gene sequence: CDR1 KGHSH, CDR2 LQKENI. The CDR3 protein is CACSRGQGSQPQHF. The CDR3 bases are TGTGCCTGCTCACGAGGACAGGGCAGTCAGCCCCAGCATTTT.

The chain is built from TRBV7-9 and TRBJ2-5, with TRBD2 matching over 12 bases. The CDR3 covers 16 residues. Germline values: CDR1 SEHNR, CDR2 FQNEAQ (reference sequence). V was clipped by 5 bases and J by 2 bases; unmatched bases: 6. The CDR3 DNA sequence: TGTGCCAGCAGCACAGCCGGGACTAGCGGGCAAGAGACCCAGTACTTC. Amino acids: CASSTAGTSGQETQYF.

This clonotype showed up many times. The chain employs TRBV12-3 or TRBV12-4 and TRBJ2-1, with TRBD2 matching 7 bases. This CDR3 is 14 amino acids long. With 1 base clipped from V and 5 bases from J, the junction kept 2 bases outside the gene matches. As DNA, the CDR3 is TGTGCCAGCAGTTTAGGCGGGAGTAACAATGAGCAGTTCTTC. As protein: CASSLGGSNNEQFF.

This clonotype has at least ten counts. The V and J genes are TRBV28 and TRBJ2-1, with D possibly TRBD1 on 5 matching bases. Trimming took off 3 bases at V and 5 bases at J, with 11 bases between the two ends. This CDR3 comprises 14 residues. Germline CDR1 reads MDHEN; CDR2 reads SYDVKM. CDR3 amino acids: CASSFSGWNNEQFF. The CDR3 nucleotides read TGTGCCAGCAGTTTTTCAGGGTGGAACAATGAGCAGTTCTTC.

This clonotype has a count of ten or more. This chain links TRBV11-1 with TRBJ2-3; no clear D gene. The V end was cut by 1 base, the J end by 7 bases, with 9 bases between. The germline CDR1 and CDR2 sequences are SGHAT and FQDESV (reference sequence). This CDR3 has 13 residues. Written as DNA, the CDR3 is TGTGCCAGCAGCTTAGTGGGCGGCCATACGCAGTATTTT. This codes for CASSLVGGHTQYF.

This clonotype was recorded at least ten times. V is TRBV18 and J is TRBJ2-1, with 7 bases that match TRBD2. The V gene end was trimmed by 8 bases and the J gene end by 6 bases; junction bases not matched to a gene: 7. The CDR3 extends over 13 amino acids. Germline V CDR1 and CDR2: KGHSH, LQKENI. The chain's CDR3 is CASSLGLSNEQFF. The CDR3 nucleotides are TGTGCCAGCAGCTTGGGACTAAGCAATGAGCAGTTCTTC. Combining the CDR3 with reference TRBV18 and TRBJ2-1 gives the whole variable domain NAGVMQNPRHLVRRRGQEARLRCSPMKGHSHVYWYRQLPEEGLKFMVYLQKENIIDESGMPKERFSAEFPKEGPSILRIQQVVRGDSAAYFCASSLGLSNEQFFGPGTRLTVL.

This clonotype was counted many times. The CDR3 protein is CASSLAGTTGELFF. The CDR3 nucleotides are TGTGCCAGCAGCTTAGCAGGGACCACCGGGGAGCTGTTTTTT. This chain joins TRBV11-2 and TRBJ2-2, with D possibly being TRBD1 or TRBD2 (5 bases each). The CDR3 extends over 14 amino acids. V lost 1 base and J lost 4, with 7 bases in between. Germline CDR1 reads SGHAT; CDR2 reads FQNNGV.

This clonotype was found many times. The V gene is TRBV12-3 or TRBV12-4, the J gene TRBJ2-7; the match to TRBD1 covers 7 bases. The junction had 9 bases not matched to a gene; V was cut back by 7 bases and J by 3 bases. The CDR3 is 14 amino acids. The CDR3 spells CASTGTEINYEQYF. In nucleotides, the CDR3 is TGTGCCAGCACCGGGACAGAGATAAACTACGAGCAGTACTTC.

This sequence joins TRBV3-1 and TRBJ2-7; D might be TRBD2 (6 bases). The germline V and J ends were trimmed by 3 bases and 2 bases, with 11 bases remaining between them. CDR1 is LGHDT and CDR2 is YNNKEL in the germline V gene (reference sequence). The CDR3 is 14 residues long. In DNA form, the CDR3 reads TGTGCCAGCAGCCAGCGGGGCTTGGCCTACGAGCAGTACTTC. Encoded protein: CASSQRGLAYEQYF.

This clonotype showed up many times. This chain uses TRBV20-1 with TRBJ1-5, with 10 bases identical to TRBD1. V shed 5 bases and J 7 bases; nucleotides not matched to a gene: 14. The germline gives CDR1 DFQATT, CDR2 SNEGSKA (reference sequence). The CDR3 covers 16 residues. CDR3 in amino acids: CSAATTGTGVSQPQHF. As DNA, the CDR3 is TGCAGTGCTGCCACCACGGGGACAGGGGTTTCACAGCCCCAGCATTTT.

This clonotype was picked up many times. This chain joins TRBV7-9 and TRBJ2-3; D is unclear. Looked up from germline, CDR1 is SEHNR and CDR2 is FQNEAQ (reference sequence). V shed 4 bases and J shed 4 bases, with 6 bases lying between them. The CDR3 covers 12 residues. DNA of the CDR3: TGTGCCAGCAGCTCCGTTGCAGATACGCAGTATTTT. It specifies CASSSVADTQYF.

Ten or more counts support this clonotype. The chain employs TRBV20-1 and TRBJ2-7, with 8 bases that match TRBD1. V was clipped by 1 base and J by 3 bases; unmatched bases: 11. Germline CDR1 is DFQATT and CDR2 is SNEGSKA (reference sequence). This CDR3 region has 16 residues. The CDR3 nucleotides are TGCAGTGCTAGAGTCAATGAGGAGACAGGGGACTACGAGCAGTACTTC. Protein: CSARVNEETGDYEQYF.

This clonotype was detected ten times or more. V usage is TRBV7-9 and J usage is TRBJ2-7; a weak D match, TRBD2 (5 bases). The CDR3 spans 14 residues. From germline, CDR1 is SEHNR and CDR2 FQNEAQ (reference sequence). Trimming pared 1 base from V and 3 bases from J, leaving 10 bases between. CDR3 in DNA: TGTGCCAGCAGCTTAGGCCAGACTATCTACGAGCAGTACTTC. Translated: CASSLGQTIYEQYF.

The rearrangement links TRBV9 to TRBJ2-1; 10 bases agree with TRBD2. The V and J ends lost 0 bases and 0 bases, in that order; junction bases with no gene match: 6. The CDR3 length is 18 residues. Germline-derived CDR1 and CDR2 are SGDLS and YYNGEE. CDR3 sequence reads: CASSVGLAGSSSYNEQFF. CDR3 DNA sequence: TGTGCCAGCAGCGTAGGACTAGCGGGTTCGAGCTCCTACAATGAGCAGTTCTTC.

This clonotype was picked up many times. The genes are TRBV24-1 and TRBJ1-5, with a weak D call TRBD1 (6 bases). V lost 7 bases to trimming and J lost 5 bases, with 11 bases between them. The CDR3 has 13 residues. The V gene's germline CDR1 is KGHDR and CDR2 SFDVKD. CDR3 in DNA: TGTGCCACCAGGGACAGAGGGGATCAGCCCCAGCATTTT. Its protein is CATRDRGDQPQHF.